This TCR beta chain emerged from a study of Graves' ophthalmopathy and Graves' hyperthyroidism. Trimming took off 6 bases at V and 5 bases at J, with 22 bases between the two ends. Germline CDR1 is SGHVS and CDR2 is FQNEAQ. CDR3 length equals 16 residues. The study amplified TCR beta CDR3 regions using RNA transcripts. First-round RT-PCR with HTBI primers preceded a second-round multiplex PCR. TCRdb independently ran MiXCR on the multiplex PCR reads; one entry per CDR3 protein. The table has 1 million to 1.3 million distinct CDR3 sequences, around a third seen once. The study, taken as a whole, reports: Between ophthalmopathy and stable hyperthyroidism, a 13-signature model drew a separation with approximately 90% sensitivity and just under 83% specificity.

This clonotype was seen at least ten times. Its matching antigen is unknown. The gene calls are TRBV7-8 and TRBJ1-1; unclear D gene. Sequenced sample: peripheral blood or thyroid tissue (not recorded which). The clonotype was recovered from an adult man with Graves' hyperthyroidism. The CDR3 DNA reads TGTGCCAGCAGACTTCTTGGGGTCGGGGTTTCTACTGAAGCTTTCTTT. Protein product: CASRLLGVGVSTEAFF.